This TCR beta chain was recorded in a study of CD8 T cells in ankylosing spondylitis. This clonotype has a count of ten or more. The antigen remains undetermined. The CDR3 totals 13 residues. V lost 4 bases and J 4 bases, leaving 8 bases between the germline ends. Molecular-barcoded quantitative 5'-RACE produced these TCR beta libraries. TCRdb called the 5' RACE reads again in MiXCR, with one record for every CDR3 protein. The sample records fewer than 550,000 distinct CDR3 sequences, approximately 5% being singletons. Whole-study results and caveats: Researchers reportedly found disease-linked clones significantly enriched in matched ankylosing spondylitis synovial fluid. Prior literature has documented some motif variants in synovial fluid and blood from reactive arthritis. Disease-linked clones bore a CD8+ phenotype and were relatively rare in peripheral blood. There was a TCR beta motif, made of several highly homologous variants, that appeared characteristic of ankylosing spondylitis blood.

The receptor's source is a male donor with ankylosing spondylitis. The V call is TRBV12-3 or TRBV12-4, the J call TRBJ1-5; D unclear. Sequencing was performed on blood, either unsorted or a sorted T cell fraction (not recorded which). The DNA for the CDR3 is TGTGCCAGCAGTTGGACTCAAAATCAGCCCCAGCATTTT. This codes for CASSWTQNQPQHF.